This T cell receptor beta chain was captured by sequencing in a study of cytomegalovirus exposure and HLA in healthy donors. Overall study context: Approximately 77 million unique TCRs from HLA-typed donors were held in an early release of data.

Comment on this clone: Antigen specificity is unknown.

Broader study findings: HLA restriction was apparent for most CMV-associated TCR beta chains in a later analysis. The study labeled more than 150 TCR beta chains cytomegalovirus-associated.

The PCR had 60 Vbeta and 13 Jbeta primers. TCRdb keeps only in-frame clones here, not all; method: immunoSEQ multiplex PCR. The sample lists approximately 160,000 clones; roughly 71% were seen once. V lost 1 base and J lost 7; bases outside the gene matches: 0. The CDR3 has 11 amino acids. Germline loops: CDR1 GTSNPN, CDR2 SVGIG (reference sequence). Sequencing was done on a sample of PBMCs. The rearrangement joins TRBV30 to TRBJ1-1; 7 bases are shared with TRBD1. The source is a male donor in good health and CMV-seropositive. The CDR3 protein is CAWSGQGEAFF. The CDR3 region has the DNA TGTGCCTGGAGTGGACAGGGTGAAGCTTTCTTT.